These 17 T cell receptor beta chains were sequenced from one sample in a study of response to subunit inactivated influenza vaccine (dated by TCRdb to between 2017 and 2018). Receptor libraries were prepared by RT-PCR. The reads were generated on an Illumina HiSeq 2500. TCRdb handled the public reads itself, with Q25 trimming in fastp and clone calling in MiXCR, and kept productive beta chains. One record per CDR3 amino acid sequence lists the most common genes and DNA. The sample records approximately 700,000 distinct CDR3 sequences, about a sixth of which are singletons. The top ten clones comprise 11% of the sample. Sequencing was performed on PBMCs from blood, taken about 11 days after vaccination. The source of these receptors is a man aged 45 to 65 who received an inactivated influenza vaccine. Donor details come from another sample of the same person, matched by shared clones.

This clonotype was detected only a few times. The chain employs TRBV6-1 and TRBJ2-7; 9 bases map to TRBD1. This CDR3 has 15 residues. Germline V lookup: CDR1 MNHNS, CDR2 SASEGT. Unmatched junction bases numbered 10, after V lost 5 bases and J lost 5 bases. The CDR3 sequence is CASSRQGQGFHEQYF. CDR3 nucleotide sequence: TGTGCCAGCAGTCGCCAGGGACAGGGTTTCCACGAGCAGTACTTC.

The chain joins TRBV7-6 to TRBJ2-1, with a possible D match to TRBD2 (6 bases). V was pared by 1 base and J by 14 bases, with 15 bases between. Germline values: CDR1 SGHVS, CDR2 FNYEAQ. This CDR3 is built from 13 residues. The CDR3 DNA sequence: TGTGCCAGCAGCTTAGGAGAGCACGGGGAGGAGTTCTTC. It yields the protein CASSLGEHGEEFF. The whole variable domain, filled in from reference TRBV7-6 and TRBJ2-1, reads GAGVSQSPRYKVTKRGQDVALRCDPISGHVSLYWYRQALGQGPEFLTYFNYEAQQDKSGLPNDRFSAERPEGSISTLTIQRTEQRDSAMYRCASSLGEHGEEFFGPGTRLTVL.

The chain links TRBV5-1 to TRBJ2-7; D gene ambiguous. V lost 1 base and J lost 1, with 12 bases in between. The CDR3 is 15 residues long. Germline values: CDR1 SGHRS, CDR2 YFSETQ. CDR3 DNA sequence: TGCGCCAGCAGCTTGCAGTACGGACGTTCCTACGAGCAGTACTTC. Its protein product is CASSLQYGRSYEQYF.

This clonotype was seen many times. The J gene is TRBJ2-7, the V gene TRBV2; 14 bases are a match to TRBD2. Germline V gives CDR1 SNHLY, CDR2 FYNNEI. The J segment lost 6 bases and the V segment lost 1 base, leaving 5 bases of the junction unmatched. The CDR3 extends over 16 amino acids. In DNA form, the CDR3 reads TGTGCCAGCAGTGAAGTCCGAGGACTAGCGGGAGGCGAGCAGTACTTC. Encoded protein: CASSEVRGLAGGEQYF.

V is TRBV2 and J is TRBJ2-2; D ambiguous. The germline gives CDR1 SNHLY, CDR2 FYNNEI. The CDR3 spans 17 residues. Deletions cut 5 bases from V and 1 base from J, with 17 bases between. CDR3 amino acids: CASSPHRGPGNTGELFF. The CDR3 DNA reads as TGTGCCAGCAGTCCACACCGAGGACCGGGGAACACCGGGGAGCTGTTTTTT.

The chain carries TRBV27 and TRBJ2-7; maybe TRBD2 (6 bases). Per the germline V gene, CDR1 is MNHEY and CDR2 is SMNVEV (reference sequence). The V gene lost 6 bases and the J gene lost 2 bases, with 20 bases spanning the gap. This CDR3 has 16 residues. The CDR3 spells CASSLNPGLEPYEQYF. CDR3 coding DNA: TGTGCCAGCAGCCTGAACCCGGGACTCGAACCCTACGAGCAGTACTTC.

This clonotype was seen a handful of times. V gene TRBV5-1 combines with J gene TRBJ1-2; D uncertain. V was trimmed by 0 bases and J by 0 bases, leaving 12 bases between them. The CDR3 spans 16 residues. Germline CDR1 reads SGHRS; CDR2 reads YFSETQ. The CDR3 region has the DNA TGCGCCAGCAGCTTGGGAGGAATATCCTCTAACTATGGCTACACCTTC. It encodes CASSLGGISSNYGYTF.

The sample holds a few counts of this clonotype. V gene TRBV3-1 combines with J gene TRBJ2-7; 16 bases fit TRBD2. With V trimmed by 4 bases and J by 7 bases, 7 bases remained unmatched. This CDR3 region has 16 residues. Germline loops: CDR1 LGHDT, CDR2 YNNKEL (reference sequence). The CDR3 loop reads CASSPLGTSGRGEQYF. CDR3 DNA: TGTGCCAGCAGCCCGCTGGGGACTAGCGGGAGGGGGGAGCAGTACTTC.

This clonotype was detected many times. The chain recombines TRBV10-3 with TRBJ2-3, with TRBD2 as a possible D gene (6 bases). Germline CDR1 is ENHRY and CDR2 is SYGVKD. V lost 2 bases, J lost 6 bases, and 15 bases lay in between. There are 15 residues in the CDR3. The CDR3 nucleotides are TGTGCCATCAGTGAGGGTAGGAGGGAGTCTGATACGCAGTATTTT. This codes for CAISEGRRESDTQYF.

This clonotype is a singleton in its sample. This chain connects TRBV6-5 to TRBJ2-7; D is perhaps TRBD1 (6 bases). The V end was cut by 4 bases, the J end by 3 bases, with 16 bases between. The CDR3 length is 15 residues. Germline CDR1 MNHEY, CDR2 SVGAGI. The CDR3: CASSLGDRPIYEQYF. CDR3 nucleotides: TGTGCCAGCAGTTTGGGTGACAGGCCCATCTACGAGCAGTACTTC.

The chain employs TRBV5-6 and TRBJ1-4; D is possibly TRBD1 (6 bases). Trimming removed 0 bases at V and 8 bases at J, with 17 bases between. The CDR3 extends over 16 amino acids. Per germline, CDR1 SGHDT and CDR2 YYEEEE. For the CDR3, the DNA is TGTGCCAGCAGCTTGGGCCCGACCGGGGGCAGGGAAAAACTGTTTTTT. Translating gives CASSLGPTGGREKLFF.

This clonotype was seen more than once but under ten times. The chain has TRBV10-3 and TRBJ2-5; D possibly corresponds to TRBD1 (6 bases). The V and J ends lost 5 bases and 7 bases respectively, with 20 bases between them. Germline V gives CDR1 ENHRY, CDR2 SYGVKD. The CDR3 has 15 residues. CDR3 sequence reads: CAISPGHGNKVTQYF. The CDR3 DNA sequence: TGTGCCATCAGTCCGGGACACGGCAATAAGGTGACCCAGTACTTC.

The CDR3 DNA reads as TGTGCCAGCAGGGTGGAAGATAGGGGTAATTCACCCCTCCACTTT. It encodes CASRVEDRGNSPLHF. The V and J genes are TRBV7-2 and TRBJ1-6; D might be TRBD1 (5 bases). V was cut by 6 bases and J by 6 bases, with 15 bases left in between. Germline-derived CDR1 and CDR2 are SGHTA and FQGNSA. The CDR3 covers 15 residues. Supplemented by reference TRBV7-2 and TRBJ1-6, the full variable domain reads GAGVSQSPSNKVTEKGKDVELRCDPISGHTALYWYRQSLGQGLEFLIYFQGNSAPDKSGLPSDRFSAERTGGSVSTLTIQRTQQEDSAVYLCASRVEDRGNSPLHFGNGTRLTVT.

The chain uses TRBV5-1 and TRBJ2-7; D perhaps matches TRBD1 (6 bases). The germline V gene encodes CDR1 SGHRS and CDR2 YFSETQ. This CDR3 spans 16 amino acids. The germline V and J ends were trimmed by 5 bases and 2 bases, with 20 bases remaining between them. CDR3 nucleotides: TGCGCCAGCAGTTCATCCCAGGGGCAAACCCCCTACGAGCAGTACTTC. This translates into CASSSSQGQTPYEQYF.

This clonotype was recorded a few times. The V and J genes are TRBV28 and TRBJ2-4, with D possibly called TRBD1 or TRBD2 (6 bases each). Trimming stripped 3 bases from V and 2 bases from J, with 17 bases between. This CDR3 has 17 amino acids. CDR1 MDHEN and CDR2 SYDVKM come from the germline V gene. The chain's CDR3 is CASSFFPGGPSKNIQYF. The CDR3 nucleotides are TGTGCCAGCAGTTTCTTCCCCGGGGGCCCTTCCAAAAACATTCAGTACTTC.

This clonotype has a count of ten or more. The gene calls are TRBV5-1 and TRBJ2-1; either TRBD1 or TRBD2 may fit D (5 bases each). V lost 1 base and J 5 bases, leaving 13 bases between the germline ends. Germline assignment: CDR1 SGHRS and CDR2 YFSETQ. The CDR3 runs to 15 residues. CDR3 protein: CASSLSGRLDNEQFF. DNA for the CDR3: TGCGCCAGCAGCTTGTCGGGGCGCCTTGACAATGAGCAGTTCTTC.

The rearrangement links TRBV9 to TRBJ2-7; possibly TRBD2 for D (6 bases). V was shortened by 3 bases and J by 3 bases, with 13 bases between the two germline ends. The CDR3 length is 14 residues. Germline-derived CDR1 and CDR2 are SGDLS and YYNGEE. CDR3 in DNA: TGTGCCAGCAGCGCTGGGACTTGGGGCTACGAGCAGTACTTC. This codes for CASSAGTWGYEQYF.